This T cell receptor beta chain was sequenced in a study of cytomegalovirus exposure and HLA in healthy donors (TCRdb year 2017). Context from the whole study: In an earlier analysis of under 600 of the donors, under 300 Gb of sequence data and roughly 100 million unique TCR beta sequences from about 179 million T cells were reported. Roughly 300 gigabases of sequencing data and tens of millions of unique TCR sequences were included in an early release covering several hundred HLA-typed donors. The genetic ancestry cluster associated with self-reported Caucasian donors included around 76% of the 398 genotyped donors. The study aimed to test whether cataloging public T cell receptors could reveal signatures of past pathogen exposure. The study used immunosequencing to profile the T cell repertoires of approximately 650 subjects and linked those repertoires to cytomegalovirus serostatus. Besides the first cohort of under 700 subjects, a separate validation cohort made up of over 95 different subjects was used. To predict cytomegalovirus infection status, the study brought together high-throughput TCR immunosequencing, statistical association of individual TCRs with disease status, and machine learning. To study patterns of TCR occurrence, a later analysis re-analyzed previously published TCR beta repertoires from hundreds of donors and added high-resolution HLA genotyping. The later analysis used no new phenotypic data to find candidate immune exposures, relying instead on TCR beta sequences and their occurrence across donors. An earlier analysis of several hundred of the donors applied high-throughput TCR beta sequencing to assess whether each TCR beta V gene segment acted as functional or pseudogenic. Donor age, sex, ethnicity and CMV serostatus were compiled together with the repertoire data. A later genetic analysis used genome-wide SNP genotypes for 398 of the 666 donors, treating that subset as a discovery cohort. Every repertoire in the discovery cohort had been generated on one and the same sequencing platform. HLA typing included class I and class II loci at four-digit resolution. The number of typed donors differed by locus: roughly 629-630 for A, B, C, DRB1 and DQB1; some 500 for DQA1; some 610 for DPA1; and roughly 490 for DPB1. Several DR-DQ haplotypes were treated as single units for association and clustering because of strong linkage in the cohort. On average, roughly 240,000 unique TCR beta nucleotide sequences were sequenced per donor among a few hundred genotyped donors of the cohort, with 15% to 20% of those sequences being non-productive. General study outcomes and caveats: CMV serostatus was the only immune exposure information available for the cohort. In a later analysis, HLA-associated TCR beta chains showed more clonal expansion and lower generation probabilities than non-associated chains that were equally common. A later analysis found that TCR association rates varied across HLA loci, with DRB1 alleles showing the most associated TCRs and HLA-C alleles the fewest. Some IMGT-functional V segments, including TRBV6-2 and TRBV6-3, could not be distinguished by the 87-base-pair reads and were therefore excluded. The sequencing pipeline was judged likely to have produced a cluster of highly shared sequence variants as a technical artifact. A later analysis reported that several top co-occurrence clusters appeared linked to parvovirus B19, influenza, CMV and Epstein-Barr virus. In an earlier analysis of around 600 of the donors, most TCR beta V segments appeared in productive rearrangements about 87% or about 30% of the time, broadly matching IMGT annotations. The classifier was reported to diagnose cytomegalovirus status with high specificity and sensitivity in both the original cohort and the validation cohort. The authors suggested that the approach could potentially be generalized to other disease states and immunological phenotypes. Most TCR sequences were observed very rarely across donors, whereas some public TCRs were present in many individuals. Assigning TCR associations to individual alleles was difficult when HLA alleles, especially DR and DQ, strongly co-occurred. In a later analysis, most CMV-associated TCR beta chains were found to appear HLA-restricted, with HLA associations seemingly driven largely by CMV exposure. A later genetic analysis associated a missense DCLRE1C variant with V-gene and J-gene trimming of TCR beta chains, and an independent cohort replicated the association. The study gave a list of about 150 TCR beta chains associated with cytomegalovirus. Because HLA typing was missing for some donors at each locus, association tests included only the typed subset. Correlated functional status among segregating V segments might reflect linkage disequilibrium, but an unknown experimental factor could not be ruled out. A further reported finding was that TCR beta sequences accurately predicted the HLA-A and HLA-B alleles for most subjects in the first cohort. A few of the identified cytomegalovirus-associated TCR beta chains were confirmed in vitro to be specific for cytomegalovirus antigens. In this cohort, only TCR beta chains were sequenced, and detectable features were limited by the absence of alpha or paired-chain data. The presence/absence analyses assumed that sequencing depth was roughly uniform across donors, and that assumption may not be true. At a false discovery rate of 0.05, a later analysis linked 16,000 or so TCR beta sequences to specific HLA alleles. A later genetic analysis reported fewer N-insertions in productive TCRs among donors in an Asian-associated ancestry cluster than the approximately 670-donor mean. Because counts were too low, seventeen rarely observed V segments, including chromosome 9 orphons, were left out of the earlier analysis of a few hundred of the donors.

In total, approximately 610 healthy bone marrow donors made up the cohort. At the time of sampling, all cohort members were nominally healthy, though unrecorded immune exposures were likely present. The donor was CMV seropositive and was included in the group of 300 or so seropositive cohort members. A peripheral blood sample was provided by each donor, and peripheral blood mononuclear cells were used for TCR beta sequencing. Genomic DNA extraction from the blood cell samples was performed with the Qiagen DNeasy Blood Extraction Kit. Regarding this clone: This clone's antigen is unknown. Base qualities are missing; no much larger clone stands one base away.

Per the germline V gene, MDHEN is the CDR1 and SYDVKM is the CDR2. V and J are trimmed by 5 bases and 4 bases, and the gene matches miss 3 bases of the junction. The CDR3 sequence holds 14 residues, the cysteine and phenylalanine included. The entry retains the CDR3 DNA only, 42 bases that are in frame from base 1. The library relied on the immunoSEQ multiplex PCR assay. A mixture of 60 forward primers for TCR Vbeta segments and 13 reverse primers for TCR Jbeta segments was used in the multiplex PCR. A multiplex PCR assay on genomic DNA amplified the CDR3 region of rearranged TCR beta genes. The amplified TCR beta libraries were sequenced on the Illumina HiSeq System as 87-base-pair reads. In the authors' own workflow: A later analysis counted 75 million to 100 million unique TCR beta chains across the 666 repertoires, and roughly 9.9 million of these chains were shared by at least two donors. A nearest-neighbor algorithm error-corrected the raw reads and collapsed the reads into unique sequences, merging closely related sequences to remove PCR and sequencing errors. CDR3 sequences were aligned to IMGT reference sequences to assign V, D and J gene segments. Each retained sequence needed at least a six-nucleotide match to both a V gene segment and a J gene segment. A rearrangement counted as productive if the CDR3 had no stop codons and remained in frame with V and J, and every other rearrangement counted as non-productive. Following IMGT convention, CDR3 was defined as the stretch from the second conserved V-encoded cysteine to the conserved J-encoded phenylalanine. In an earlier analysis of around 640 of the donors, sequences lacking an unambiguous match to a single V gene segment were excluded. An earlier analysis of 587 of the donors classified V segments as functional when productive rearrangements were above 56.7% and as segregating when the standard deviation between donors was above 5%. A statistical classification framework was built to diagnose cytomegalovirus status from the catalog of TCR beta chain sequences. In a later analysis, TCR nucleotide sequences were compared against IMGT/GENE-DB human TR gene sequences so that V and J genes could be assigned. The TCRdist pipeline was used in a later analysis to assign CDR3 sequences and most-parsimonious VDJ recombination scenarios. In a later analysis, each TCR beta chain was defined by its CDR3 amino acid sequence together with its V-gene family, and reads lacking a unique V-gene family were excluded. To address suspected cross-contamination and a sequencing artifact, a later analysis removed a few hundred highly shared, low-generation-probability nucleotide sequences. In a later analysis, a clonal expansion index was calculated for each public chain from normalized within-repertoire ranks of inferred template counts. Generation probabilities in a later analysis came from a VDJ recombination model fitted to out-of-frame rearrangements, and those results were checked against IGoR. In a later analysis, TCR-TCR, TCR-HLA and TCR-CMV co-occurrence was scored with hypergeometric tests, and a repertoire-size bias correction was applied to TCR pairs. A later analysis estimated false discovery rates by permuting HLA or CMV assignments 20 times. In a later analysis, co-occurring TCRs were grouped using DBSCAN, with TCRdist sequence similarity added in when clustering inside HLA-allele-positive subsets. Repertoires with fewer than 30,000 or more than 120,000 public chains, plus five repertoires with anomalous nucleotide sharing, were excluded from co-occurrence clustering. Imported from immuneACCESS, the table was reduced by TCRdb to in-frame sequences with V and J called. These copies leave out some clones; in studies compared against another copy, an unresolved V gene accounts for under half, and the cause of the remainder is not known. For V, J and clone size, that table is used; D and trimming come from the DNA. This sample has approximately 120,000 clones in its table, and around three quarters of those were observed once. Of the sample, 10% to 15% is held by the ten largest clones.

The sequenced sample consisted of PBMCs. This chain is built from TRBV28 and TRBJ1-4, and 8 junctional nucleotides match TRBD1. This receptor was identified in a woman in her forties in good health and CMV-seropositive. Read as DNA, the sequence is TGTGCCAGCAGTCCAGGGGGCCTTAATGAAAAACTGTTTTTT. Its translation reads: CASSPGGLNEKLFF.